Shown below are 2 T cell receptor beta chains from a single sample sequenced in a study of blood T cells in healthy people across ages. Sample-barcoded 5' priming and a J-beta primer mix drove a second PCR of about 6 to 11 cycles. MiXCR was run by TCRdb on the 5' RACE reads, yielding one entry per CDR3 protein. The table shows hundreds of thousands of distinct CDR3 sequences, with about 34% occurring only once. The sequencing sample was made of blood. These receptors were taken from a man between 18 and 29 years old in good health.

This clonotype was counted only a few times. The V gene is TRBV6-2 or TRBV6-3, the J gene TRBJ2-1; 7 bases match TRBD1. The CDR3 is 11 amino acids. Germline V CDR1 and CDR2: MNHEY, SVGEGT. Trimming took 11 bases from V and 9 from J; bases not matched to a gene: 7. The CDR3: CASRQGLEQFF. Here the CDR3 DNA reads TGTGCCTCCCGACAGGGTCTTGAGCAGTTCTTC.

The gene calls are TRBV2 and TRBJ1-2; D may be TRBD1 (5 bases). V lost 6 bases and J 2 bases, leaving 10 bases between the germline ends. Per germline, CDR1 SNHLY and CDR2 FYNNEI. This CDR3 spans 13 amino acids. The CDR3 loop is CASSQGINYGYTF. DNA for the CDR3: TGTGCCAGCAGCCAGGGTATAAACTATGGCTACACCTTC. The complete variable domain, with remaining parts taken from reference TRBV2 and TRBJ1-2, reads EPEVTQTPSHQVTQMGQEVILRCVPISNHLYFYWYRQILGQKVEFLVSFYNNEISEKSEIFDDQFSVERPDGSNFTLKIRSTKLEDSAMYFCASSQGINYGYTFGSGTRLTVV.